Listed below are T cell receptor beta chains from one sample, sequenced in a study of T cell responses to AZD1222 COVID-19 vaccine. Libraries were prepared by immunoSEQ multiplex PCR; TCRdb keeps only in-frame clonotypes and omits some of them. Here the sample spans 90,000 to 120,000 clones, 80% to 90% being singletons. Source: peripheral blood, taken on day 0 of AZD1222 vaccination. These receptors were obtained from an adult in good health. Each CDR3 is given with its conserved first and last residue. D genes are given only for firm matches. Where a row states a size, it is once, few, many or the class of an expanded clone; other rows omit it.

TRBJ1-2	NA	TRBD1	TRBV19	TGTGCCAGTAGCCCGGTACAGGGGCCCCCCTATGGCTACACCTTC	CASSPVQGPPYGYTF
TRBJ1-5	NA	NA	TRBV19	TGTGCCAGTAGTATCGGTAGTTCCAACAATCAGCCCCAGCATTTT	CASSIGSSNNQPQHF
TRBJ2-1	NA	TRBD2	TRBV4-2	TGTGCCAGCAGCCAAGGACCCCCTAGACTAGCGGAACACAATGAGCAGTTCTTC	CASSQGPPRLAEHNEQFF
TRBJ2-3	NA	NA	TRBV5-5	TGTGCCAGCAGCTTTAGACAGGACACAGATACGCAGTATTTT	CASSFRQDTDTQYF
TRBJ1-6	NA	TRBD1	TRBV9	TGTGCCAGCAGCGCCGGGACAGCTCATAATTCACCCCTCCACTTT	CASSAGTAHNSPLHF
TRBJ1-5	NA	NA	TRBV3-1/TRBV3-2	TGTGCCAGCGATGGGGGGCCCAATCAGCCCCAGCATTTT	CASDGGPNQPQHF
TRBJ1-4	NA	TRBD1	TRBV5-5	TGTGCCAGCACCCTTGGGGACAGCCGCGAAAAACTGTTTTTT	CASTLGDSREKLFF
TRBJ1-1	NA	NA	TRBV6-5	TGTGCCAGCAAGGATGGCAGCCTCATGAACACTGAAGCTTTCTTT	CASKDGSLMNTEAFF
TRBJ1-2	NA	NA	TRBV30	TGTGCCTGGAGTGTAAGGGGGAGGGGATATGGCTACACCTTC	CAWSVRGRGYGYTF
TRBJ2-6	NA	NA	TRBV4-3	TGCGCCAGCAGCCAAGGAGGGGCCCTCCTCTCTGGGGCCAACGTCCTGACTTTC	CASSQGGALLSGANVLTF
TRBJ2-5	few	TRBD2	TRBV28	TGTGCCAGCAGTACCCACCGGGCGGGAGGAGAGACCCAGTACTTC	CASSTHRAGGETQYF
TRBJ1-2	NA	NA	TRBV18	TGTGCCAGCTCTCCTGATCCGAACTATGGCTACACCTTC	CASSPDPNYGYTF
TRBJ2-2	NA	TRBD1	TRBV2	TGTGCCAGCAGCGCGCAGGGGGCACTGAACACCGGGGAGCTGTTTTTT	CASSAQGALNTGELFF
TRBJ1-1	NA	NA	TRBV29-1	TGCAGCGGAAGACGGAACCTGGAGGTAAGGGGGGCTGAAGCTTTCTTT	CSGRRNLEVRGAEAFF
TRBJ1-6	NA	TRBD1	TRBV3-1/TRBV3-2	TGTGCCAGCAGCCCCCAGGGGGCAGGGTCACCCCTCCACTTT	CASSPQGAGSPLHF
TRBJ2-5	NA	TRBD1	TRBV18	TGTGCCAGCTCACCACCGTCCGGGACAGGGGAAGAGACCCAGTACTTC	CASSPPSGTGEETQYF
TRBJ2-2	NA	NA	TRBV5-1	TGCGCCAGCAGCTTGGGTGGGACATCGAACACCGGGGAGCTGTTTTTT	CASSLGGTSNTGELFF
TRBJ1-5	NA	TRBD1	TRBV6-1	TGTGCCAGCAGTGAAGCCACAGGGGGTCTGAGCAATCAGCCCCAGCATTTT	CASSEATGGLSNQPQHF
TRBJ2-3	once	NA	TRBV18	TGTGCCAGCTCACCACTTGGCGGGTTCACAGATACGCAGTATTTT	CASSPLGGFTDTQYF
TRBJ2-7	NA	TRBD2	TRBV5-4	TGTGCCAGCAGCTTGGCAGCGGGGTCCTACGAGCAGTACTTC	CASSLAAGSYEQYF
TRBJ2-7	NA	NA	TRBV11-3	TGTGCCAGCAGCTTAGATAAGGGCACCGTTACGGGGTCCTACGAGCAGTACTTC	CASSLDKGTVTGSYEQYF
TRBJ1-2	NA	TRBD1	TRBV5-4	TGTGCCAGCAGCTGGGACAGGGGAATTAGGCATGGCTACACCTTC	CASSWDRGIRHGYTF
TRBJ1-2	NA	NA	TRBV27	TGTGCCAGCCGCGGACTCGGGGAGAGCAATGGCTACACCTTC	CASRGLGESNGYTF
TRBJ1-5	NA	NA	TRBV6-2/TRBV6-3	TGTGCCAGCAGCCTTATTACAGGGTCGGCGGGCAATCAGCCCCAGCATTTT	CASSLITGSAGNQPQHF
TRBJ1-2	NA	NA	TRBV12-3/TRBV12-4	TGTGCCAGCAGTTTAGGCCCGTATGGCTACACCTTC	CASSLGPYGYTF
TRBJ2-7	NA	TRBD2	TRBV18	TGTGCCAGCTCACCCCATCCTAGCGGGATTTCCTACGAGCAGTACTTC	CASSPHPSGISYEQYF
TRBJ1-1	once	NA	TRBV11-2	TGTGCCAGCAGCTTAGAGGGGGTAGGCACTGAAGCTTTCTTT	CASSLEGVGTEAFF
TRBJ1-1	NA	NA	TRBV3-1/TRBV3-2	TGTGCCAGCAGCCCGAGTATGTCAGGGGCCACTGAAGCTTTCTTT	CASSPSMSGATEAFF
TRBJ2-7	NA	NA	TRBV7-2	TGTGCCAGCAGCTTAGTCAACTTTAATTACGAGCAGTACTTC	CASSLVNFNYEQYF
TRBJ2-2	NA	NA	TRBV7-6	TGTGCCAGCAGCTTAGGGACCGGGGAGCTGTTTTTT	CASSLGTGELFF
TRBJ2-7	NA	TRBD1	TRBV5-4	TGTGCCAGCAGCTCACTACAGGGGGCGGGAGAGCAGTACTTC	CASSSLQGAGEQYF
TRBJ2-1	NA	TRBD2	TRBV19	TGTGCCAGTATCCGTCCAGGCGGGAGCGTAGAGGAGCAGTTCTTC	CASIRPGGSVEEQFF
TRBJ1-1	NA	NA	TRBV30	TGTGCCTGGAGTGTAGGGGGGACTGAAGCTTTCTTT	CAWSVGGTEAFF
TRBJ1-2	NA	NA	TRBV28	TGTGCCAGCAGTTTCGGGGGAGCCCTCTATGGCTACACCTTC	CASSFGGALYGYTF
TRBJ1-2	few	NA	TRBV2	TGTGCCAGCAGTGAAGACAGGGAGTATGGCTACACCTTC	CASSEDREYGYTF
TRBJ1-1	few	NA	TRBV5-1	TGCGCCAGCAGGCTTCAACAGGATCCCGATGAAGCTTTCTTT	CASRLQQDPDEAFF
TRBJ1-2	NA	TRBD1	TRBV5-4	TGTGCCAGCAGCCTCGGACAGGCGGCGGAGGGGGGCTACACCTTC	CASSLGQAAEGGYTF
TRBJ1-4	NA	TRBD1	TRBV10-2	TGCGCCAGCGGCCCACAGGGGGAAGGAGAAAAACTGTTTTTT	CASGPQGEGEKLFF
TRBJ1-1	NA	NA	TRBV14	TGTGCCAGCAGCCAAGAAGGAGGGAACACTGAAGCTTTCTTT	CASSQEGGNTEAFF
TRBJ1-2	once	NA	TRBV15	TGTGCCACCAGCAGAGTAGGCACGGATAAGTCAAATGGCTACACCTTC	CATSRVGTDKSNGYTF
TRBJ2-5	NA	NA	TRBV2	TGTGCCAGCAGTGAACCGCCGACAGGGACCCAGTACTTC	CASSEPPTGTQYF
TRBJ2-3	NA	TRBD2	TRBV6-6	TGTGCCAGCAGTCCCACTAGCGAGGCGGATACGCAGTATTTT	CASSPTSEADTQYF
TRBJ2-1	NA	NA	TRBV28	TGTGCCAGCACTTCCCCCCACCAGGGGGGATTCTTCAATGAGCAGTTCTTC	CASTSPHQGGFFNEQFF
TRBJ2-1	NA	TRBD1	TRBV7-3	TGTGCCAGCAGCTCGGGACAGGGGTACAATGAGCAGTTCTTC	CASSSGQGYNEQFF
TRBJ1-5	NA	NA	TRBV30	TGTGCCTGGGCCCGGGACATCTATCAGCCCCAGCATTTT	CAWARDIYQPQHF
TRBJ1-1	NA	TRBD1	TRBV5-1	TGCGCCAGCAGCACCGACGGGACAGCGAACACTGAAGCTTTCTTT	CASSTDGTANTEAFF
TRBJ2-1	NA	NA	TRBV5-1	TGCGCCAGCAGCTTGGAAGTGGGAGTACACAATGAGCAGTTCTTC	CASSLEVGVHNEQFF
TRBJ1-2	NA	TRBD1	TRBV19	TGTGCCTCGAAAGCAGGGGGCGCCTCCTATGGCTACACCTTC	CASKAGGASYGYTF
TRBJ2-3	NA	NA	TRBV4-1	TGCGCCAGCACCCTAGGCAACGATTACACAGATACGCAGTATTTT	CASTLGNDYTDTQYF
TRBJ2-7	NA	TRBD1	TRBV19	TGTGCCAGTAGTCCCCGGGACAGGGATTTAGGGCAGTACTTC	CASSPRDRDLGQYF
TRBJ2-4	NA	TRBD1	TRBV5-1	TGCGCCAGCAGCCCGACAGGGAACATTCAGTACTTC	CASSPTGNIQYF
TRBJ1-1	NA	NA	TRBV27	TGTGCCAGCAGGGCTTCCGGGGCGAACACTGAAGCTTTCTTT	CASRASGANTEAFF
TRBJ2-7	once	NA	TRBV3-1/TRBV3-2	TGTGCCAGCAGCCAAGATGTGAAGGCAGTCCTCGATAATGACGAGCAGTACTTC	CASSQDVKAVLDNDEQYF
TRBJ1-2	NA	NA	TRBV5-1	TGCGCCAGCAGCTTGGAGGGGACACCTGACGGCTACACCTTC	CASSLEGTPDGYTF
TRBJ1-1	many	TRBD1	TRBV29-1	TGCAGCGTTACAGGGGGTTCTGAAGCTTTCTTT	CSVTGGSEAFF
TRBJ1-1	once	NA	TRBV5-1	TGCGCCAGCAGCTTGACAGGTTGGGGCACTGAAGCTTTCTTT	CASSLTGWGTEAFF
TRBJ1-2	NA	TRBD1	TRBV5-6	TGTGCCAGCAGCGTAACCGACAGGGCTCGGGGCTACACCTTC	CASSVTDRARGYTF
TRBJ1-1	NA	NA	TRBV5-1	TGCGCCAGCAGCTTGAATTTGGGGAACACTGAAGCTTTCTTT	CASSLNLGNTEAFF
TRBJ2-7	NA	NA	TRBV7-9	TGTGCCAGCAGAGCGTTGTACGAGCAGTACTTC	CASRALYEQYF
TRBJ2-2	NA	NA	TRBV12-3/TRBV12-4	TGTGCCAGCAGTTTAAGCGAGGAGCTGTTTTTT	CASSLSEELFF